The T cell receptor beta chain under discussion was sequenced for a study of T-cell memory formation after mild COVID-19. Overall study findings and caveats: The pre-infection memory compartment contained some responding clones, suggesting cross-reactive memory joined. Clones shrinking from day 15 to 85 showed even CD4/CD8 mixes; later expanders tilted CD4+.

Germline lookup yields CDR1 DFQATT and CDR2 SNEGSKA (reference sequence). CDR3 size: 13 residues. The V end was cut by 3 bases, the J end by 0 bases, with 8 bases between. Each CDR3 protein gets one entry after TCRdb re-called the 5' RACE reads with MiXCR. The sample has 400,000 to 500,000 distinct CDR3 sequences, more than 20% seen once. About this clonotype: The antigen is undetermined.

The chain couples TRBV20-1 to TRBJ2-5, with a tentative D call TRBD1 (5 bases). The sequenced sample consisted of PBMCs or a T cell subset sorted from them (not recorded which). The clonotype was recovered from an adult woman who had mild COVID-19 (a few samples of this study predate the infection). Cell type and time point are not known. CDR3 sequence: CSARTAYQETQYF. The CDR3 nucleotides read TGCAGTGCTAGGACAGCGTACCAAGAGACCCAGTACTTC.